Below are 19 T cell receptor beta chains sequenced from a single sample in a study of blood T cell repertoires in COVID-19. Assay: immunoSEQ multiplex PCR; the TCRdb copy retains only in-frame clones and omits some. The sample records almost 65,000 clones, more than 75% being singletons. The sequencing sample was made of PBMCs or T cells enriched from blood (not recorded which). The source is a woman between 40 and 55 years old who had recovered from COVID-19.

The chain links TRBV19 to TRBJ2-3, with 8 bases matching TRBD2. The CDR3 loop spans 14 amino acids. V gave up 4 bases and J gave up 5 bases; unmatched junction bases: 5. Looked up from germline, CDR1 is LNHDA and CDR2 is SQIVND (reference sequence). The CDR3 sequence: CASSSGGRGDTQYF. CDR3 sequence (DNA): TGTGCCAGTAGTAGCGGGGGGCGGGGAGATACGCAGTATTTT.

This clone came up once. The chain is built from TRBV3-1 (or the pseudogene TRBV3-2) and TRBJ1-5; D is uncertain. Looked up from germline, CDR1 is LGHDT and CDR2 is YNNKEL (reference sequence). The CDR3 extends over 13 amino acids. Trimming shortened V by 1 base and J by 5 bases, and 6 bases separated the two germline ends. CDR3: CASSQVRDQPQHF. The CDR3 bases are TGTGCCAGCAGCCAAGTGCGTGATCAGCCCCAGCATTTT.

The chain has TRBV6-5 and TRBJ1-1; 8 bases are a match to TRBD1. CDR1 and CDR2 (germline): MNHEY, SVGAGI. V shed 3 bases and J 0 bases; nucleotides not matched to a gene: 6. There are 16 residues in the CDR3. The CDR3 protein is CASSYYGQGLNTEAFF. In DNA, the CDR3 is TGTGCCAGCAGTTATTACGGACAGGGATTGAACACTGAAGCTTTCTTT.

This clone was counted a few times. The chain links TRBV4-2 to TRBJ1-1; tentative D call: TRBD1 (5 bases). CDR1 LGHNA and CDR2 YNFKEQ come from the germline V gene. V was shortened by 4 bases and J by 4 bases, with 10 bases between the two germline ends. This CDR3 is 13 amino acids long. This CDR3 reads CASSPGVPTEAFF. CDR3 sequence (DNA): TGTGCCAGCAGCCCGGGGGTTCCCACTGAAGCTTTCTTT.

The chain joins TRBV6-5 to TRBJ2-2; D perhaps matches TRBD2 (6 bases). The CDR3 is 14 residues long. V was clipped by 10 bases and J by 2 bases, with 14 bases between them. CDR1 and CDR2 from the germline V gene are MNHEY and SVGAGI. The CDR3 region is CATSGVFNTGELFF. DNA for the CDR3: TGTGCCACCTCGGGAGTCTTTAACACCGGGGAGCTGTTTTTT.

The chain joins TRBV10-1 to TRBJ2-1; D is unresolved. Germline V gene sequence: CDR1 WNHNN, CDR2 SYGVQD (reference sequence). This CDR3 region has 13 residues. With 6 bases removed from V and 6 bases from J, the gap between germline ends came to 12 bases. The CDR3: CASSETALNEQFF. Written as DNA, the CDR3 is TGCGCCAGCAGCGAGACTGCCCTCAATGAGCAGTTCTTC.

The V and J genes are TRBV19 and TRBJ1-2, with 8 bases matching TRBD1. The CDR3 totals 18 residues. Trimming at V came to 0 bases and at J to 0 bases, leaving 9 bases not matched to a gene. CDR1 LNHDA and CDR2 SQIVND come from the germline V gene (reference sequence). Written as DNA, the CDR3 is TGTGCCAGTAGTATAGATCCGGGACAGGCGAGATCTAACTATGGCTACACCTTC. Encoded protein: CASSIDPGQARSNYGYTF.

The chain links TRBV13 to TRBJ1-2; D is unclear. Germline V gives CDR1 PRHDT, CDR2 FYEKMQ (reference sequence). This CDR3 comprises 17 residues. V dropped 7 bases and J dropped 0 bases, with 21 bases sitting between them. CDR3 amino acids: CASNQYSARGSNYGYTF. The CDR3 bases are TGTGCCAGCAATCAGTATTCGGCCCGCGGGTCTAACTATGGCTACACCTTC.

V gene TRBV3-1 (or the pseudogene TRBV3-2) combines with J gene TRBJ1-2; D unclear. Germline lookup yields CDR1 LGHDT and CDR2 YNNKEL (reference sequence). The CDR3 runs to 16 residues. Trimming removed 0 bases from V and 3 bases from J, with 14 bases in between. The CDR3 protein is CASSQDSGRSYYGYTF. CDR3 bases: TGTGCCAGCAGCCAAGATTCTGGCAGATCATACTATGGCTACACCTTC.

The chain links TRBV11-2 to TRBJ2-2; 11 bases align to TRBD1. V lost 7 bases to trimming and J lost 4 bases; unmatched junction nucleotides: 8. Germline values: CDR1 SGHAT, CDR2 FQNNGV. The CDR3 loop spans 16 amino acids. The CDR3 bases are TGTGCCAGCACCCACACGGGACAGGGGGTCACCGGGGAGCTGTTTTTT. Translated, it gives CASTHTGQGVTGELFF.

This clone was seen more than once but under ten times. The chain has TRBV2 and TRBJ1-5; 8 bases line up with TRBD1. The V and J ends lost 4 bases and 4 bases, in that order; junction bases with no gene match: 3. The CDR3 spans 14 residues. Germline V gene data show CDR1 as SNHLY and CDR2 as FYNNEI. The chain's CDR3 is CASSGDRINQPQHF. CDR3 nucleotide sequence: TGTGCCAGCAGTGGGGACAGGATTAATCAGCCCCAGCATTTT. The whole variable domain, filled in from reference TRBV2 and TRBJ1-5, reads EPEVTQTPSHQVTQMGQEVILRCVPISNHLYFYWYRQILGQKVEFLVSFYNNEISEKSEIFDDQFSVERPDGSNFTLKIRSTKLEDSAMYFCASSGDRINQPQHFGDGTRLSIL.

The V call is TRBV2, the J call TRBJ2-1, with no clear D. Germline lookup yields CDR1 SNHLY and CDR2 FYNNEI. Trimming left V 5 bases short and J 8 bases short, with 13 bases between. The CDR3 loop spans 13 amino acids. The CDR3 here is CASSYQVGDEQFF. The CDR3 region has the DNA TGTGCCAGCAGTTACCAGGTGGGCGATGAGCAGTTCTTC. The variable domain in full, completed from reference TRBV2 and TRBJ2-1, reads EPEVTQTPSHQVTQMGQEVILRCVPISNHLYFYWYRQILGQKVEFLVSFYNNEISEKSEIFDDQFSVERPDGSNFTLKIRSTKLEDSAMYFCASSYQVGDEQFFGPGTRLTVL.

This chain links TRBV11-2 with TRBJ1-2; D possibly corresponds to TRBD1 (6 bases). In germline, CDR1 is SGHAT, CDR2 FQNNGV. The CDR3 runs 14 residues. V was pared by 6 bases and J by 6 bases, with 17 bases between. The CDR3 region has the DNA TGTGCCAGCAGTCCGACAGGCCCCAGCAATGGCTACACCTTC. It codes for CASSPTGPSNGYTF.

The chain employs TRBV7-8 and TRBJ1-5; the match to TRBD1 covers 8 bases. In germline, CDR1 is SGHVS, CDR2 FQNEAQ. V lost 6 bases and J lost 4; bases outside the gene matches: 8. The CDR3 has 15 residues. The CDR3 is CASRLQDRVNQPQHF. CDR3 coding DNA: TGTGCCAGCAGATTACAGGACAGGGTAAATCAGCCCCAGCATTTT.

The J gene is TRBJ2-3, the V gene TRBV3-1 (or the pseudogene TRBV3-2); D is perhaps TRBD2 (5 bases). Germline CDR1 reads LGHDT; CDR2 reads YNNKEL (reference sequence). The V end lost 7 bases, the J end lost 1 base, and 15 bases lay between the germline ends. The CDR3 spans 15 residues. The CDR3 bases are TGTGCCAGCACCCCACAAGGGAGAGGCACAGATACGCAGTATTTT. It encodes CASTPQGRGTDTQYF.

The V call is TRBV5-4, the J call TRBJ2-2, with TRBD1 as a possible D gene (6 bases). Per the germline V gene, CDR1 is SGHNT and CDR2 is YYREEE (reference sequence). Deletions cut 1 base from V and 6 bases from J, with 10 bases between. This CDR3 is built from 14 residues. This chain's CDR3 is CASSLKTGAGELFF. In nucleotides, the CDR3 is TGTGCCAGCAGCTTGAAGACAGGCGCCGGGGAGCTGTTTTTT.

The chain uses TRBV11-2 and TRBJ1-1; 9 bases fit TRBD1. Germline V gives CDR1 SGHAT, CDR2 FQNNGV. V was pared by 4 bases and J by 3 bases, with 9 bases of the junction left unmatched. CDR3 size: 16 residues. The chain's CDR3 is CASSSDYRGLDTEAFF. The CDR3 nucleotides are TGTGCCAGCAGCTCAGACTACAGGGGGCTGGACACTGAAGCTTTCTTT. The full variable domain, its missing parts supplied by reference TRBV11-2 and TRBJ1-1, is EAGVAQSPRYKIIEKRQSVAFWCNPISGHATLYWYQQILGQGPKLLIQFQNNGVVDDSQLPKDRFSAERLKGVDSTLKIQPAKLEDSAVYLCASSSDYRGLDTEAFFGQGTRLTVV.

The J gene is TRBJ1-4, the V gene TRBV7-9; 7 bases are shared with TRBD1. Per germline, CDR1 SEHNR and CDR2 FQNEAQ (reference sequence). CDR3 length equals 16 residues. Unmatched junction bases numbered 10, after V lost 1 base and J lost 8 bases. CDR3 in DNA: TGTGCCAGCAGCTTAGGGGCACAGGGGTTGGGGGAAAAACTGTTTTTT. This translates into CASSLGAQGLGEKLFF. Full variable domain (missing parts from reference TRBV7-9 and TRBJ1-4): DTGVSQNPRHKITKRGQNVTFRCDPISEHNRLYWYRQTLGQGPEFLTYFQNEAQLEKSRLLSDRFSAERPKGSFSTLEIQRTEQGDSAMYLCASSLGAQGLGEKLFFGSGTQLSVL.

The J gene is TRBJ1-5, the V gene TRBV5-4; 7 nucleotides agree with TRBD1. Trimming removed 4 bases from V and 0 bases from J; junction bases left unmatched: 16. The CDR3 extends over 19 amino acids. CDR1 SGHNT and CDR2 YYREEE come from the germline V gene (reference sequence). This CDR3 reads CASSAGPGQPTTSNQPQHF. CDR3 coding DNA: TGTGCCAGCAGCGCTGGACCGGGACAGCCGACTACTAGCAATCAGCCCCAGCATTTT. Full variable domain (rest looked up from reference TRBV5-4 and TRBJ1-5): ETGVTQSPTHLIKTRGQQVTLRCSSQSGHNTVSWYQQALGQGPQFIFQYYREEENGRGNFPPRFSGLQFPNYSSELNVNALELDDSALYLCASSAGPGQPTTSNQPQHFGDGTRLSIL.